This T cell receptor (beta chain) appears in the sequencing data of a study of cytomegalovirus exposure and HLA in healthy donors. Whole-study findings and limits: A link between a missense DCLRE1C variant and TCR beta V- and J-gene trimming emerged from a later analysis. Three CMV-associated chains proved CMV antigen-specific in vitro.

On this clone: The antigen remains undetermined.

Germline V lookup: CDR1 SGHRS, CDR2 YFSETQ. This CDR3 has 13 amino acids. V lost 2 bases and J lost 4, with 9 bases in between. 13 Jbeta primers and 60 Vbeta primers were used for the PCR. The method was immunoSEQ multiplex PCR; TCRdb's version includes in-frame clones alone and lacks a portion of them. Of about 160,000 clones detected, around 80% appear once; the ten largest clones hold approximately 6.8%. Donors sampled were nominally healthy, though unrecorded immune exposures were likely. This clonotype was sampled from a male donor in good health and CMV-seropositive. This chain links TRBV5-1 with TRBJ1-2; no firm D call. The source material was PBMCs. CDR3: CASSFAVRYGYTF. CDR3 DNA sequence: TGCGCCAGCAGCTTTGCAGTCCGCTATGGCTACACCTTC. Complete variable domain (other parts from reference TRBV5-1 and TRBJ1-2): KAGVTQTPRYLIKTRGQQVTLSCSPISGHRSVSWYQQTPGQGLQFLFEYFSETQRNKGNFPGRFSGRQFSNSRSEMNVSTLELGDSALYLCASSFAVRYGYTFGSGTRLTVV.